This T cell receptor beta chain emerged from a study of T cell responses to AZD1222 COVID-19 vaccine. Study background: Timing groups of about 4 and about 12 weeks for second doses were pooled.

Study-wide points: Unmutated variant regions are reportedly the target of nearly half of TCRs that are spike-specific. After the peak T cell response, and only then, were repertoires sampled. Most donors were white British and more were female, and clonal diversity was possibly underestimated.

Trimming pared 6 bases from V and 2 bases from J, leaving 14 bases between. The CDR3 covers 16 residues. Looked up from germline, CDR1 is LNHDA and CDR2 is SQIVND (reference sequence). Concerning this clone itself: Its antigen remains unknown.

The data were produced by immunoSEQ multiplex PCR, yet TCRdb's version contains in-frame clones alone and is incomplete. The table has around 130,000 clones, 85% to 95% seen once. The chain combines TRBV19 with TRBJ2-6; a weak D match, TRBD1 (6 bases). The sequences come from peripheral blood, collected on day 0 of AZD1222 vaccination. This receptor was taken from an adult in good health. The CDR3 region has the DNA TGTGCCAGTAGCAAAACCAACAGGGCTGGGGCCAACGTCCTGACTTTC. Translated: CASSKTNRAGANVLTF.